Given below is one T cell receptor (beta chain) in context. Measured with immunoSEQ multiplex PCR; TCRdb has only the in-frame clones, and not every one. The data contain 150,000 to 200,000 clones, around 92% of them singletons. This entry comes from a study of T cell responses to AZD1222 COVID-19 vaccine. CDR3 length: 15 residues. The germline CDR1 and CDR2 sequences are LGHDT and YNNKEL (reference sequence). V shed 0 bases and J shed 2 bases, with 11 bases lying between them. The TCR comes from an adult in good health. This chain connects TRBV3-1 (or the pseudogene TRBV3-2) to TRBJ2-7; D is perhaps TRBD2 (5 bases). Sequenced here: peripheral blood, sampled on day 0 of AZD1222 vaccination. CDR3 sequence reads: CASSQEAGDAYEQYF. The CDR3 coding sequence is TGTGCCAGCAGCCAAGAGGCGGGCGATGCCTACGAGCAGTACTTC.